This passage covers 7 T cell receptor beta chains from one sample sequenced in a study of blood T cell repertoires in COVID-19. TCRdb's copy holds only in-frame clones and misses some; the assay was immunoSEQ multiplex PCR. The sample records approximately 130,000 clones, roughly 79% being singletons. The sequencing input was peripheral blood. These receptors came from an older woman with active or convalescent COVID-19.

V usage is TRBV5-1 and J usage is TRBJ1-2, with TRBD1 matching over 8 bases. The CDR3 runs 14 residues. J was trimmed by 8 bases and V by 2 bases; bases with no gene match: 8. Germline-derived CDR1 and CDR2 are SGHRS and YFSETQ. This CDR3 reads CASSFGDRGGGYTF. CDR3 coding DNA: TGCGCCAGCAGCTTTGGAGACAGGGGAGGAGGCTACACCTTC.

CDR3 DNA sequence: TGTGCCAGCAGCTCCAACAGGGCTAGCTCCTACAATGAGCAGTTCTTC. Protein: CASSSNRASSYNEQFF. J is TRBJ2-1 and V is TRBV7-9, with D perhaps TRBD1 (6 bases). Germline lookup yields CDR1 SEHNR and CDR2 FQNEAQ (reference sequence). V was clipped by 4 bases and J by 0 bases, with 13 bases between them. The CDR3 has 16 amino acids.

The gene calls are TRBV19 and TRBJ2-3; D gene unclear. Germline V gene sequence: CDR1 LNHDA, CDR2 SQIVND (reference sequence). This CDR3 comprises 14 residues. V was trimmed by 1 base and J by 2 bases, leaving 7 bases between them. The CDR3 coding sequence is TGTGCCAGTAGTATAGGAAAAGCCACAGATACGCAGTATTTT. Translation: CASSIGKATDTQYF.

The DNA for the CDR3 is TGTGCCAGCAGTTCTAGGGGGCAGGGTGAGCAGTTCTTC. Protein sequence: CASSSRGQGEQFF. J is TRBJ2-1 and V is TRBV6-1, with 7 nucleotides matching TRBD1. CDR3 length: 13 amino acids. CDR1 MNHNS and CDR2 SASEGT come from the germline V gene. V lost 5 bases to trimming and J lost 9 bases; unmatched junction nucleotides: 7.

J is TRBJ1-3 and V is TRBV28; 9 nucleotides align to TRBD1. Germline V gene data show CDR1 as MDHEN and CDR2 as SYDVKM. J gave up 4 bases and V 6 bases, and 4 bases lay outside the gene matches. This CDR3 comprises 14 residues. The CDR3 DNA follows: TGTGCCAGCAGAAACAGGGGGCTAGGAAACACCATATATTTT. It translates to CASRNRGLGNTIYF. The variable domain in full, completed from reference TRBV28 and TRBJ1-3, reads DVKVTQSSRYLVKRTGEKVFLECVQDMDHENMFWYRQDPGLGLRLIYFSYDVKMKEKGDIPEGYSVSREKKERFSLILESASTNQTSMYLCASRNRGLGNTIYFGEGSWLTVV.

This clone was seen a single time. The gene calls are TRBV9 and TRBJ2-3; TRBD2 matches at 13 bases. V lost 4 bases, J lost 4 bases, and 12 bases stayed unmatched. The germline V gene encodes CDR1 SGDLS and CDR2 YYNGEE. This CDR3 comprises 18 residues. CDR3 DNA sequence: TGTGCCAGCAGCACCCGACCCGGGACTAGCGGGAACTCAGATACGCAGTATTTT. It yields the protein CASSTRPGTSGNSDTQYF.

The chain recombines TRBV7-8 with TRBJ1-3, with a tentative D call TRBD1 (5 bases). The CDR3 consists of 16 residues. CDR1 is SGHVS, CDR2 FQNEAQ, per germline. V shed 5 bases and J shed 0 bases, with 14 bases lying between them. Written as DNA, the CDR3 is TGTGCCAGCAGCCCCGGTGGGGCTCACTCTGGAAACACCATATATTTT. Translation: CASSPGGAHSGNTIYF. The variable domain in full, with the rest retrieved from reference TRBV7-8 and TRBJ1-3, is GAGVSQSPRYKVAKRGQDVALRCDPISGHVSLFWYQQALGQGPEFLTYFQNEAQLDKSGLPSDRFFAERPEGSVSTLKIQRTQQEDSAVYLCASSPGGAHSGNTIYFGEGSWLTVV.